The 27 T cell receptor beta chains below were found in one sample sequenced in a study of cytomegalovirus exposure and HLA in healthy donors. The PCR ran on 60 Vbeta and 13 Jbeta primers. Data came from immunoSEQ multiplex PCR; TCRdb stores just in-frame clones and leaves some out. The sample records roughly 120,000 clones, about 74% being singletons. The sample consisted of PBMCs. These receptors were taken from a woman between 50 and 59 years old in good health and CMV-seropositive.

The chain has TRBV28 and TRBJ1-2; TRBD1 matches at 7 bases. This CDR3 region has 18 residues. Germline V gene lookup returns CDR1 MDHEN and CDR2 SYDVKM. The trim removed 2 bases at V and 3 bases at J, leaving 15 bases unmatched. Written as DNA, the CDR3 is TGTGCCAGCAGTTTACTAATTGAAACAGGGGCGGTCGACTATGGCTACACCTTC. Translating it yields CASSLLIETGAVDYGYTF.

The rearrangement uses TRBV5-4 and TRBJ2-1, with a possible D match to TRBD2 (6 bases). The CDR3 length is 13 residues. Per the germline V gene, CDR1 is SGHNT and CDR2 is YYREEE (reference sequence). V lost 4 bases and J lost 4, with 9 bases in between. The CDR3 spells CASSPGGYNEQFF. The CDR3 bases are TGTGCCAGCAGCCCCGGGGGTTACAATGAGCAGTTCTTC.

The rearrangement joins TRBV5-4 to TRBJ2-5, with 10 bases identical to TRBD1. The CDR3 length is 14 residues. V shed 5 bases, J shed 5 bases, and the junction held 6 bases outside the gene matches. Germline-derived CDR1 and CDR2 are SGHNT and YYREEE (reference sequence). The CDR3 region is CASSRQGAVETQYF. The CDR3 nucleotides read TGTGCCAGCAGTCGACAGGGGGCGGTGGAGACCCAGTACTTC. The full variable domain, completed using reference TRBV5-4 and TRBJ2-5, is ETGVTQSPTHLIKTRGQQVTLRCSSQSGHNTVSWYQQALGQGPQFIFQYYREEENGRGNFPPRFSGLQFPNYSSELNVNALELDDSALYLCASSRQGAVETQYFGPGTRLLVL.

The V and J genes are TRBV6-5 and TRBJ2-3, with D possibly being TRBD1 (6 bases). Germline CDR1 reads MNHEY; CDR2 reads SVGAGI. This CDR3 comprises 14 residues. Trimming removed 5 bases from V and 4 bases from J, with 13 bases in between. CDR3 amino acids: CASSDDRLADTQYF. DNA for the CDR3: TGTGCCAGCAGTGATGACAGGTTGGCAGATACGCAGTATTTT.

This clone was recorded a few times. The chain is built from TRBV18 and TRBJ2-1; 8 bases line up with TRBD2. Per germline, CDR1 KGHSH and CDR2 LQKENI. The CDR3 runs to 15 residues. V lost 2 bases to trimming and J lost 7 bases; unmatched junction nucleotides: 7. The CDR3 sequence: CASSPAGGLRNEQFF. The CDR3 DNA follows: TGTGCCAGCTCACCAGCGGGGGGTCTTCGAAATGAGCAGTTCTTC.

The chain carries TRBV4-2 and TRBJ2-7; tentatively, D is TRBD2 (6 bases). Germline V gene data show CDR1 as LGHNA and CDR2 as YNFKEQ. The CDR3 runs 15 residues. Trimming left V 0 bases short and J 7 bases short, with 16 bases between. CDR3 coding DNA: TGTGCCAGCAGCCAAGATGCGACCTCACGGGGGGAGCAGTACTTC. Translating gives CASSQDATSRGEQYF.

V gene TRBV2 combines with J gene TRBJ1-5, with D unclear. V dropped 6 bases and J dropped 3 bases, with 9 bases sitting between them. In germline, CDR1 is SNHLY, CDR2 FYNNEI. This CDR3 region has 13 residues. DNA for the CDR3: TGTGCCAGCAGACAGATCAACAATCAGCCCCAGCATTTT. It yields the protein CASRQINNQPQHF.

This clone has a single count. The rearrangement joins TRBV5-6 to TRBJ2-7, with 8 positions matching TRBD1. J was trimmed by 2 bases and V by 3 bases; bases with no gene match: 1. The germline V gene encodes CDR1 SGHDT and CDR2 YYEEEE. The CDR3 has 13 amino acids. CDR3 sequence reads: CASSSQGAYEQYF. The CDR3 DNA is TGTGCCAGCAGCTCACAGGGGGCCTACGAGCAGTACTTC. The whole variable domain, remainder taken from reference TRBV5-6 and TRBJ2-7, is DAGVTQSPTHLIKTRGQQVTLRCSPKSGHDTVSWYQQALGQGPQFIFQYYEEEERQRGNFPDRFSGHQFPNYSSELNVNALLLGDSALYLCASSSQGAYEQYFGPGTRLTVT.

The gene calls are TRBV14 and TRBJ2-7; maybe TRBD1 (6 bases). Germline V lookup: CDR1 SGHDN, CDR2 FVKESK. Trimming cost V 4 bases and J 4 bases, with 17 bases left between them. This CDR3 is built from 15 residues. Written as DNA, the CDR3 is TGTGCCAGCAGCCGAGGGCTAAAAGGGGGATACGAGCAGTACTTC. Its protein is CASSRGLKGGYEQYF.

The rearrangement links TRBV5-1 to TRBJ2-1, with TRBD1 identical over 9 bases. CDR3 size: 20 residues. The V gene's germline CDR1 is SGHRS and CDR2 YFSETQ. Trimming removed 3 bases from V and 0 bases from J; junction bases left unmatched: 16. This CDR3 reads CASSSLPGQGAERSYNEQFF. The CDR3 DNA follows: TGCGCCAGCAGCTCCTTACCGGGACAGGGTGCGGAGCGCTCCTACAATGAGCAGTTCTTC.

This chain connects TRBV9 to TRBJ2-1; 9 positions agree with TRBD2. Trimming took 0 bases from V and 10 from J; bases not matched to a gene: 8. This CDR3 region has 15 residues. Germline assignment: CDR1 SGDLS and CDR2 YYNGEE. The DNA of the CDR3 is TGTGCCAGCAGCGTAGGGGGGCGGGGGGGCGGAGAGCAGTTCTTC. Amino acid sequence: CASSVGGRGGGEQFF.

The chain recombines TRBV27 with TRBJ1-6, with D unresolved. The CDR3 has 13 residues. Trimming stripped 2 bases from V and 9 bases from J, with 8 bases between. Germline V gene lookup returns CDR1 MNHEY and CDR2 SMNVEV (reference sequence). The CDR3 coding sequence is TGTGCCAGCAGTTTAGACAATGGTTCACCCCTCCACTTT. Protein sequence: CASSLDNGSPLHF.

In this sample, this clone turned up a few times. This chain joins TRBV4-2 and TRBJ2-6; 8 bases agree with TRBD2. Per the germline V gene, CDR1 is LGHNA and CDR2 is YNFKEQ. This CDR3 comprises 16 residues. V lost 0 bases, J lost 2 bases, and 0 bases stayed unmatched. CDR3 coding DNA: TGTGCCAGCAGCCAAGATAGCGGGGCTGGGGCCAACGTCCTGACTTTC. Amino acids: CASSQDSGAGANVLTF.

The chain couples TRBV5-1 to TRBJ2-1; no clear D gene. The length of the CDR3 is 15 residues. CDR1 SGHRS and CDR2 YFSETQ come from the germline V gene. Between the trimmed V and J ends, which lost 1 base and 0 bases, there was a span of 8 bases. In DNA, the CDR3 is TGCGCCAGCAGCTTGTCTCCGAGCTCCTACAATGAGCAGTTCTTC. Its translation: CASSLSPSSYNEQFF.

The V call is TRBV7-2, the J call TRBJ2-2, with a possible D match to TRBD1 (6 bases). V shed 5 bases and J shed 3 bases, with 10 bases lying between them. CDR1 and CDR2 from the germline V gene are SGHTA and FQGNSA. The CDR3 has 14 amino acids. This CDR3 is CASSAGQYTGELFF. The CDR3 DNA follows: TGTGCCAGCAGCGCCGGACAGTACACCGGGGAGCTGTTTTTT.

For this clone: Germline is not matched at one junction end, which may reflect a read error. The gene calls are TRBV7-9 and TRBJ1-3; D possibly corresponds to TRBD1 (5 bases). CDR1 and CDR2 (germline): SEHNR, FQNEAQ (reference sequence). The CDR3 spans 16 residues. DNA of the CDR3: TGTTCCAGCAGCGCCAACCAGGGCAACTCTGGAAACACCATATATTTT. Its protein is CSSSANQGNSGNTIYF.

The chain carries TRBV20-1 and TRBJ2-3; 8 bases fit TRBD2. The CDR3 totals 11 residues. J gave up 11 bases and V 2 bases, and 3 bases lay outside the gene matches. CDR1 and CDR2 (germline): DFQATT, SNEGSKA (reference sequence). The chain's CDR3 is CSARLAGWQYF. The CDR3 DNA reads TGCAGTGCTAGACTAGCGGGTTGGCAGTATTTT.

The chain recombines TRBV30 with TRBJ1-2; 7 nucleotides agree with TRBD1. This CDR3 contains 17 residues. After removal of 4 bases from V and 4 bases from J, the junction contained 18 bases not matched to a gene. The germline CDR1 and CDR2 sequences are GTSNPN and SVGIG (reference sequence). This CDR3 reads CAWILSRGPTGGYGYTF. CDR3 bases: TGTGCCTGGATCCTTTCGAGGGGGCCCACTGGTGGCTATGGCTACACCTTC.

The chain links TRBV18 to TRBJ2-7; tentative D call: TRBD1 (6 bases). CDR3 length: 14 amino acids. Germline V gene data show CDR1 as KGHSH and CDR2 as LQKENI. Trimming cost V 0 bases and J 3 bases, with 9 bases left between them. This CDR3 reads CASSPPGHNYEQYF. The CDR3 DNA is TGTGCCAGCTCACCACCGGGACACAACTACGAGCAGTACTTC.

The rearrangement joins TRBV4-3 to TRBJ2-7, with a weak D call TRBD2 (6 bases). V lost 0 bases to trimming and J lost 2 bases, with 20 bases between them. Germline CDR1 LGHNA, CDR2 YSLEER. The CDR3 has 18 amino acids. CDR3 amino acids: CASSQDWSGDGETYEQYF. CDR3 nucleotide sequence: TGCGCCAGCAGCCAAGATTGGTCGGGGGACGGAGAAACCTACGAGCAGTACTTC.

The chain links TRBV5-4 to TRBJ2-7, with 8 nucleotides matching TRBD1. V lost 4 bases to trimming and J lost 5 bases; unmatched junction nucleotides: 5. CDR1 is SGHNT and CDR2 is YYREEE in the germline V gene (reference sequence). The CDR3 covers 13 residues. The CDR3 protein is CASSIGQGDEQYF. The DNA of the CDR3 is TGTGCCAGCAGCATCGGACAGGGTGACGAGCAGTACTTC.

The chain uses TRBV5-8 and TRBJ2-5; D might be TRBD2 (5 bases). Trimming removed 0 bases from V and 5 bases from J, with 14 bases in between. The CDR3 is 15 amino acids. Germline values: CDR1 SGHTS, CDR2 YDEGEE. The CDR3, as DNA: TGTGCCAGCAGCTTGGGTACTTTAGCGAGGGAGACCCAGTACTTC. Protein product: CASSLGTLARETQYF.

DNA for the CDR3: TGTGCCAGCAGCGTGGATGCAGGGGGAAGCTCCTATAATTCACCCCTCCACTTT. Protein sequence: CASSVDAGGSSYNSPLHF. V and J are TRBV9 and TRBJ1-6; 7 nucleotides align to TRBD1. V was pared by 2 bases and J by 0 bases, with 8 bases of the junction left unmatched. From germline, CDR1 is SGDLS and CDR2 YYNGEE. CDR3 length equals 18 residues.

The chain carries TRBV5-6 and TRBJ1-5; a weak D match, TRBD1 (5 bases). The V end lost 0 bases, the J end lost 7 bases, and 11 bases lay between the germline ends. The germline V gene encodes CDR1 SGHDT and CDR2 YYEEEE. The CDR3 totals 14 residues. This CDR3 is CASSLGSGWQPQHF. In nucleotides, the CDR3 is TGTGCCAGCAGCTTGGGATCAGGGTGGCAGCCCCAGCATTTT.

This clone was detected a few times. DNA of the CDR3: TGTGCCATCAGGGCACTAAGCACAGATACGCAGTATTTT. This translates into CAIRALSTDTQYF. The genes are TRBV10-3 and TRBJ2-3; D is undetermined. The CDR3 has 13 residues. Germline CDR1 and CDR2: ENHRY and SYGVKD. V dropped 6 bases and J dropped 0 bases, with 7 bases sitting between them.

In this sample, this clone turned up once. The CDR3 spells CASSLGGGRNNEQFF. CDR3 coding DNA: TGTGCCAGCAGCTTAGGCGGGGGGAGGAACAATGAGCAGTTCTTC. The chain recombines TRBV11-3 with TRBJ2-1; TRBD2 matches at 8 bases. CDR3 size: 15 residues. The V and J ends lost 1 base and 5 bases, in that order; junction bases with no gene match: 4. Germline V gene sequence: CDR1 SGHNT, CDR2 YENEEA.

The chain combines TRBV14 with TRBJ2-7, with TRBD1 identical over 7 bases. The germline V gene has CDR1 SGHDN and CDR2 FVKESK. The CDR3 has 16 residues. J lost 3 bases, V lost 0 bases, and 8 bases had no gene match. CDR3 DNA sequence: TGTGCCAGCAGCCAAGAAGGGGGCCCGGGGCACTACGAGCAGTACTTC. Protein product: CASSQEGGPGHYEQYF.